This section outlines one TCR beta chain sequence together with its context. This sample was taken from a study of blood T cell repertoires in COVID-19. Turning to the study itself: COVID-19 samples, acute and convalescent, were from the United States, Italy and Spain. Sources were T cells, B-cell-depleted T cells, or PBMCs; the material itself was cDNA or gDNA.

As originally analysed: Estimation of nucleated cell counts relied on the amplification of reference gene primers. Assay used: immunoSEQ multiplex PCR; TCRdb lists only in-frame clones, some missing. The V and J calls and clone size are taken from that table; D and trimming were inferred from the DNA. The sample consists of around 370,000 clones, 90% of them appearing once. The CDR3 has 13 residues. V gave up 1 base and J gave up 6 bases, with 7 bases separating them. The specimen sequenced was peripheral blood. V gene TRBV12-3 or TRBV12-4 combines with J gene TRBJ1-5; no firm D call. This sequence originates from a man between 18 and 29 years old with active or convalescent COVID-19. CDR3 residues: CASSLGRVQPQHF. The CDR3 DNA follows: TGTGCCAGCAGTTTAGGGAGGGTTCAGCCCCAGCATTTT.